Shown below are 25 T cell receptor beta chains from a single sample sequenced in a study of blood T cells in healthy people across ages (dated by TCRdb to about 2015). The library was generated by 5' RACE. Instrument used: Illumina HiSeq 2500. The second PCR ran for roughly 7 to 12 cycles and used a J-beta primer mix along with a sample-barcoded 5' primer. TCRdb's own reprocessing of the public reads used fastp at Q25 and MiXCR and kept productive beta chains. Every distinct CDR3 protein forms one entry, paired with its most common genes and DNA. Counted in this sample were about 800,000 distinct CDR3 sequences; more than 20% of them appeared once. 3% to 4% of the sample goes to the ten largest clones. These data were also filed under a second study, of T cells of mothers and their children.

Specimen: blood. These receptors were collected from a boy aged 10-17 years in good health.

V and J are TRBV9 and TRBJ1-1; TRBD1 matches at 7 bases. CDR1 and CDR2 from the germline V gene are SGDLS and YYNGEE. The CDR3 sequence is 17 residues long. The V gene end was trimmed by 0 bases and the J gene end by 1 base; junction bases not matched to a gene: 9. The CDR3 nucleotides are TGTGCCAGCAGCGTAGGTCCCCGACAGGGACCGAACACTGAAGCTTTCTTT. Protein product: CASSVGPRQGPNTEAFF.

The rearrangement uses TRBV28 and TRBJ2-4, with D uncertain. Between the trimmed V and J ends, which lost 8 bases and 8 bases, there was a span of 16 bases. Per germline, CDR1 MDHEN and CDR2 SYDVKM. The CDR3 totals 13 residues. The CDR3 protein is CASGPSVLYIQYF. CDR3 DNA: TGTGCCAGCGGCCCGTCGGTTTTGTACATTCAGTACTTC.

This chain joins TRBV4-3 and TRBJ2-1; 7 bases agree with TRBD1. The end of the DNA is better explained by TRBJ2-7, so the J call may be wrong. CDR1 is LGHNA, CDR2 YSLEER, per germline. The CDR3 is made up of 15 amino acids. The CDR3 protein is CASSHGDSASYEQYF. CDR3 nucleotides: TGCGCCAGCAGCCACGGGGACAGCGCCTCCTACGAGCAGTACTTC.

This chain connects TRBV29-1 to TRBJ1-2, with TRBD1 as a possible D gene (5 bases). The ends were cut back, 7 bases at V and 8 bases at J, with 23 bases in the middle. This CDR3 has 14 amino acids. CDR1 is SQVTM, CDR2 ANQGSEA, per germline. CDR3 in amino acids: CSATSSGGERGYTF. CDR3 nucleotide sequence: TGCAGCGCGACATCGTCTGGGGGGGAGAGGGGCTACACCTTC.

The chain joins TRBV4-1 to TRBJ2-3; D is perhaps TRBD1 (6 bases). Germline V CDR1 and CDR2: MGHRA, YSYEKL. Trimming pared 6 bases from V and 0 bases from J, leaving 13 bases between. This CDR3 region has 15 residues. The CDR3 bases are TGCGCCAGCAGTATAGACAGGTCTAGCACAGATACGCAGTATTTT. Amino acid sequence: CASSIDRSSTDTQYF.

The rearrangement uses TRBV6-6 and TRBJ2-2; TRBD2 aligns across 7 bases. Germline lookup yields CDR1 MNHNY and CDR2 SVGAGI (reference sequence). J lost 4 bases, V lost 4 bases, and 9 bases had no gene match. The CDR3 has 16 residues. This CDR3 is CASSSVAGEGTGELFF. CDR3 sequence (DNA): TGTGCCAGCAGTTCGGTGGCGGGAGAGGGCACCGGGGAGCTGTTTTTT.

The chain uses TRBV11-2 and TRBJ1-6; perhaps TRBD1 as D (5 bases). The ends were cut back, 2 bases at V and 0 bases at J, with 11 bases in the middle. CDR1 SGHAT and CDR2 FQNNGV come from the germline V gene. The CDR3 spans 17 residues. The CDR3 spells CASSLFGASSYNSPLHF. CDR3 DNA sequence: TGTGCCAGCAGCTTATTTGGGGCCAGCTCCTATAATTCACCCCTCCACTTT.

The table lists this clonotype with a few counts. J is TRBJ2-5 and V is TRBV25-1; a possible D gene is TRBD1 (6 bases). The CDR3 runs to 16 residues. With 1 base removed from V and 2 bases from J, the gap between germline ends came to 14 bases. Germline V gene data show CDR1 as MGHDK and CDR2 as SYGVNS. Here the CDR3 reads CASSESGQSYQETQYF. The CDR3 nucleotides read TGTGCCAGCAGTGAATCCGGACAGTCTTATCAAGAGACCCAGTACTTC.

The rearrangement links TRBV6-6 to TRBJ1-1, with D uncertain. This CDR3 has 11 residues. With 8 bases removed from V and 1 base from J, the gap between germline ends came to 5 bases. The germline V gene encodes CDR1 MNHNY and CDR2 SVGAGI (reference sequence). CDR3 sequence: CASQSNTEAFF. CDR3 coding DNA: TGTGCCAGCCAATCGAACACTGAAGCTTTCTTT.

The table lists this clonotype with a few counts. J is TRBJ2-1 and V is TRBV29-1, with TRBD2 as a possible D gene (5 bases). The CDR3 consists of 16 residues. CDR1 is SQVTM, CDR2 ANQGSEA, per germline. Between the trimmed V and J ends, which lost 0 bases and 2 bases, there was a span of 14 bases. DNA for the CDR3: TGCAGCGTTGAAGATCTTACAGAGGGCACCTACAATGAGCAGTTCTTC. This gives the protein CSVEDLTEGTYNEQFF.

The count of this clonotype is one. The rearrangement uses TRBV7-9 and TRBJ2-1; D is possibly TRBD2 (5 bases). The CDR3 is made up of 12 amino acids. With 11 bases removed from V and 10 bases from J, the gap between germline ends came to 18 bases. Germline V gene lookup returns CDR1 SEHNR and CDR2 FQNEAQ (reference sequence). This CDR3 reads CAGTIRTVEQFF. As DNA, the CDR3 is TGTGCCGGCACCATAAGGACTGTCGAGCAGTTCTTC.

With respect to this clonotype: Compared with germline, one end of the junction differs, possibly owing to a read error. The V and J genes are TRBV11-2 and TRBJ1-3, with TRBD1 identical over 10 bases. The CDR3 consists of 14 residues. Germline lookup yields CDR1 SGHAT and CDR2 FQNNGV. CDR3 bases: TGTGCCAGCAGCTTAAGGACAGGGGGAAACGCCATATATTTT. It is translated as CASSLRTGGNAIYF.

V gene TRBV3-1 combines with J gene TRBJ1-3; 7 bases agree with TRBD1. The CDR3 length is 12 residues. Germline loops: CDR1 LGHDT, CDR2 YNNKEL (reference sequence). J gave up 8 bases and V 7 bases, and 5 bases lay outside the gene matches. CDR3 nucleotides: TGTGCCAGCAATCTTCAGGGGGACACCATATATTTT. Encoded protein: CASNLQGDTIYF.

CDR3 loop: CASSVGRGRYEQYF. CDR3 bases: TGTGCCAGCAGCGTAGGCAGGGGGCGGTACGAGCAGTACTTC. This rearrangement joins TRBV9 to TRBJ2-7, with 8 bases matching TRBD1. The CDR3 has 14 residues. Germline values: CDR1 SGDLS, CDR2 YYNGEE. Unmatched junction bases numbered 3, after V lost 0 bases and J lost 4 bases.

The chain employs TRBV2 and TRBJ2-3; 7 bases agree with TRBD2. With 7 bases clipped from V and 6 bases from J, the junction kept 10 bases outside the gene matches. CDR1 is SNHLY, CDR2 FYNNEI, per germline. This CDR3 has 14 amino acids. In DNA form, the CDR3 reads TGTGCCAGCACCGAGTGGCGGGAGACCGATACGCAGTATTTT. This translates into CASTEWRETDTQYF.

CDR3 amino acids: CATEPSGTGGETQYF. DNA of the CDR3: TGTGCCACCGAACCATCCGGGACGGGCGGGGAGACCCAGTACTTC. This chain joins TRBV27 and TRBJ2-5; either TRBD1 or TRBD2 may supply D (5 bases each). The germline V and J ends were trimmed by 10 bases and 5 bases, with 23 bases remaining between them. CDR3 length: 15 residues. Per the germline V gene, CDR1 is MNHEY and CDR2 is SMNVEV (reference sequence).

V and J are TRBV29-1 and TRBJ2-1; 10 bases map to TRBD1. CDR3 length: 11 amino acids. After removal of 7 bases from V and 9 bases from J, the junction contained 3 bases not matched to a gene. The V gene's germline CDR1 is SQVTM and CDR2 ANQGSEA. The DNA for the CDR3 is TGCAGCGCGACAGGGGGCACTGAGCAGTTCTTC. This codes for CSATGGTEQFF.

Ten or more counts support this clonotype. V and J are TRBV28 and TRBJ1-4, with 7 bases aligning to TRBD1. Germline values: CDR1 MDHEN, CDR2 SYDVKM. V shed 6 bases, J shed 4 bases, and the junction held 2 bases outside the gene matches. The CDR3 consists of 13 residues. The CDR3 loop is CASRAGGNEKLFF. The CDR3 nucleotides are TGTGCCAGCAGGGCAGGGGGTAATGAAAAACTGTTTTTT. The full variable domain, with the rest looked up from reference TRBV28 and TRBJ1-4, is DVKVTQSSRYLVKRTGEKVFLECVQDMDHENMFWYRQDPGLGLRLIYFSYDVKMKEKGDIPEGYSVSREKKERFSLILESASTNQTSMYLCASRAGGNEKLFFGSGTQLSVL.

V and J are TRBV6-6 and TRBJ1-2; D is unclear. V was shortened by 6 bases and J by 1 base, with 9 bases between the two germline ends. There are 13 residues in the CDR3. Germline CDR1 is MNHNY and CDR2 is SVGAGI (reference sequence). CDR3 loop: CASRAEINYGYTF. DNA for the CDR3: TGTGCCAGCAGGGCAGAGATTAACTATGGCTACACCTTC.

This clonotype showed up just a few times. The chain uses TRBV20-1 and TRBJ2-7; TRBD2 matches 11 bases. CDR3 length equals 15 residues. V shed 3 bases, J shed 7 bases, and the junction held 11 bases outside the gene matches. CDR1 is DFQATT, CDR2 SNEGSKA, per germline (reference sequence). CDR3 sequence: CSASDTSGRLGEQYF. DNA of the CDR3: TGCAGTGCTAGCGATACTAGCGGGAGATTGGGGGAGCAGTACTTC.

This clonotype was seen a few times. V gene TRBV7-8 combines with J gene TRBJ2-2, with D possibly being TRBD1 or TRBD2 (5 bases each). V was pared by 5 bases and J by 3 bases, with 16 bases between. Germline V gene data show CDR1 as SGHVS and CDR2 as FQNEAQ. The CDR3 length is 16 residues. CDR3 bases: TGTGCCAGCAGCCTTATTGGGGGTGTTTACACCGGGGAGCTGTTTTTT. Its protein product is CASSLIGGVYTGELFF.

CDR3 in DNA: TGCGCCAGCAGCCCGGAGGGACACGCTAACTATGGCTACACCTTC. Residues: CASSPEGHANYGYTF. This chain uses TRBV5-1 with TRBJ1-2; D may be TRBD1 (6 bases). Germline-derived CDR1 and CDR2 are SGHRS and YFSETQ. V was clipped by 4 bases and J by 0 bases, with 13 bases between them. The CDR3 loop spans 15 amino acids.

The chain combines TRBV29-1 with TRBJ2-5; 8 bases fit TRBD1. This CDR3 comprises 13 residues. V was clipped by 4 bases and J by 5 bases; unmatched bases: 6. Per the germline V gene, CDR1 is SQVTM and CDR2 is ANQGSEA. CDR3 in DNA: TGCAGCGTTGTACCAGGGGGCGGGGAGACCCAGTACTTC. It yields the protein CSVVPGGGETQYF.

This clonotype was counted only a few times. This chain connects TRBV4-3 to TRBJ2-5; no clear D. The J call may be faulty, since TRBJ2-7 better matches the DNA end. This CDR3 comprises 15 residues. Per the germline V gene, CDR1 is LGHNA and CDR2 is YSLEER. CDR3 bases: TGCGCCAGCAGCCAAGATGAGTACGCTTCCTACGAGCAGTACTTC. Translated, it gives CASSQDEYASYEQYF.

A few counts support this clonotype. The chain is built from TRBV28 and TRBJ2-5; the D call may be TRBD1 or TRBD2 (6 bases each). Germline V gene data show CDR1 as MDHEN and CDR2 as SYDVKM. V dropped 3 bases and J dropped 1 base, with 15 bases sitting between them. This CDR3 region has 16 residues. The CDR3 is CASSLWGDKLQETQYF. CDR3 DNA: TGTGCCAGCAGTTTGTGGGGGGACAAGCTCCAAGAGACCCAGTACTTC.